This T cell receptor beta chain appears in the sequencing data of a study of early T cells in non-severe SARS-CoV-2 infection. Across the whole study: Sequenced material consisted of bulk RNA (from unsorted whole blood), and chains were unpaired.

Germline V gene data show CDR1 as LNHDA and CDR2 as SQIVND (reference sequence). The CDR3 is 16 residues long. The ends lost 6 bases at V and 0 bases at J; junction bases unmatched: 4. In TCRdb, the 5' RACE reads were re-called with MiXCR into one record per CDR3 protein. The sample lists 65,000 to 70,000 distinct CDR3 sequences; approximately 11% were seen once. This clonotype came up a few times. The clonotype was recovered from an adult who was a healthcare worker with PCR-confirmed SARS-CoV-2 infection or an uninfected control (not recorded which). This chain connects TRBV19 to TRBJ2-6, with 8 bases matching TRBD1. Sequences were obtained from whole blood. CDR3 region: CASSDRGISGANVLTF. The CDR3 coding sequence is TGTGCCAGTAGCGACAGGGGTATCTCTGGGGCCAACGTCCTGACTTTC.